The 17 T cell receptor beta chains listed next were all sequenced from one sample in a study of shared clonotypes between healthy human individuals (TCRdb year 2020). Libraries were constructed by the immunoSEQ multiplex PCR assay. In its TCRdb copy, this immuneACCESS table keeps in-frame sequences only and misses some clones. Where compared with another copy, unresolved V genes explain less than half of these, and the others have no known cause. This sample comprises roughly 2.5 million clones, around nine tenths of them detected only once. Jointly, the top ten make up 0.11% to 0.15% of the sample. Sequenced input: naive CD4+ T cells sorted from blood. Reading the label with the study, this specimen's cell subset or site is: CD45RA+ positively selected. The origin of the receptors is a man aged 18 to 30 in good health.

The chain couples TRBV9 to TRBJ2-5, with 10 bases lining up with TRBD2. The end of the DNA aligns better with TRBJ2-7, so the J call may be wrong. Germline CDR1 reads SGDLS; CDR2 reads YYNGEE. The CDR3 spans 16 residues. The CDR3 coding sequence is TGTGCCAGCAGCTTATCCGGGACTAGCGAGATCTACGAGCAGTACTTC. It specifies CASSLSGTSEIYEQYF.

This CDR3 reads CASSFIGDYNEQFF. CDR3 nucleotide sequence: TGCGCCAGCAGCTTTATCGGGGACTACAATGAGCAGTTCTTC. The V gene is TRBV5-1, the J gene TRBJ2-1; the D gene is possibly TRBD2 (5 bases). V was pared by 2 bases and J by 3 bases, with 9 bases between. CDR1 SGHRS and CDR2 YFSETQ come from the germline V gene. This CDR3 is 14 amino acids long.

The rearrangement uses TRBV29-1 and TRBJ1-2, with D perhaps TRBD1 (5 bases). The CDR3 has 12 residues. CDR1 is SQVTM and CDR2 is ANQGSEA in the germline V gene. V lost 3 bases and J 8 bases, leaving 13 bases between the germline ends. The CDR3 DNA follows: TGCAGCGTTGAGGCAGGGCGTGCCGGCTACACCTTC. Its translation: CSVEAGRAGYTF.

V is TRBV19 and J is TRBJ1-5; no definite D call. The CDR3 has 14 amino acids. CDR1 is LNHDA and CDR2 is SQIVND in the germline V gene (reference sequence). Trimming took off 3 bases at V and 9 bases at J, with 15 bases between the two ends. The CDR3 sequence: CASSISQFRSPQHF. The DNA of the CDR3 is TGTGCCAGTAGTATTTCCCAGTTTAGGTCGCCCCAGCATTTT.

CDR3 protein: CASSDRPSTDTQYF. The CDR3 bases are TGCGCCAGTTCGGATAGGCCCAGCACAGATACGCAGTATTTT. V is TRBV5-1 and J is TRBJ2-3, with no clear D. The V end lost 8 bases, the J end lost 0 bases, and 13 bases lay between the germline ends. The CDR3 loop spans 14 amino acids. Germline V CDR1 and CDR2: SGHRS, YFSETQ.

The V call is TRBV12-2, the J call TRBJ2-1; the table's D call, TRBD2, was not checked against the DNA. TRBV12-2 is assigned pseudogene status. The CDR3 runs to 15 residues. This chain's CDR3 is CASRQKREGCNEQFF. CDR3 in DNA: TGTGCAAGTCGCCAAAAGCGGGAGGGTTGTAATGAGCAGTTCTTC.

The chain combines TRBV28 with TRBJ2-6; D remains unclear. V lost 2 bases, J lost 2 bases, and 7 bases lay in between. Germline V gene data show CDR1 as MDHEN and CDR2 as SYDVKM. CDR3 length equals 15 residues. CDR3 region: CASSLPSTGANVLTF. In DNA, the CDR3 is TGTGCCAGCAGTTTACCCTCCACTGGGGCCAACGTCCTGACTTTC. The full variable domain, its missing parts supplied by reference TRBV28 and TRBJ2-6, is DVKVTQSSRYLVKRTGEKVFLECVQDMDHENMFWYRQDPGLGLRLIYFSYDVKMKEKGDIPEGYSVSREKKERFSLILESASTNQTSMYLCASSLPSTGANVLTFGAGSRLTVL.

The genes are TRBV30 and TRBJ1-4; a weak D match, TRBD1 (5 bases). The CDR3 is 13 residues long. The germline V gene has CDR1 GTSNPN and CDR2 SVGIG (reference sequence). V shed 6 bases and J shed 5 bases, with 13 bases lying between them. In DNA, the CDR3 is TGTGCCTGCCACCGGGACCGCAATGAAAAACTGTTTTTT. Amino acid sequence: CACHRDRNEKLFF. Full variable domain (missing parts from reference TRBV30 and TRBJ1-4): SQTIHQWPATLVQPVGSPLSLECTVEGTSNPNLYWYRQAAGRGLQLLFYSVGIGQISSEVPQNLSASRPQDRQFILSSKKLLLSDSGFYLCACHRDRNEKLFFGSGTQLSVL.

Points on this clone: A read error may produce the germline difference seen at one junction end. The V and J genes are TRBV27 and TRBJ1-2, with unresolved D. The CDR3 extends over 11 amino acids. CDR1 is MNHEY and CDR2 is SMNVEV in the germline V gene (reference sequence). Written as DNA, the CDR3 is TGTGTCAGCGGGCGGCATTATGGCTACACCTTC. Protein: CVSGRHYGYTF.

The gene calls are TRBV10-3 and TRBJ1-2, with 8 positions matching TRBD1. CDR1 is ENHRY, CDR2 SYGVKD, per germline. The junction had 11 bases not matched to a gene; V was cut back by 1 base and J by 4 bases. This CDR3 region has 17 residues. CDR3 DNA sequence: TGTGCCATCAGTGAGTTGGAGGGGGACAGGTCTTCCTATGGCTACACCTTC. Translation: CAISELEGDRSSYGYTF.

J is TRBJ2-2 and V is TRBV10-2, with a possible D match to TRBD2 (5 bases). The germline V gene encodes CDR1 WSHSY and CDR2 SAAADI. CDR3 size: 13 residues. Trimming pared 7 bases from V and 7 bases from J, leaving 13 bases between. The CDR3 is CASNTGSGGELFF. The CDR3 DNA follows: TGCGCCAGCAACACGGGGTCGGGCGGGGAGCTGTTTTTT.

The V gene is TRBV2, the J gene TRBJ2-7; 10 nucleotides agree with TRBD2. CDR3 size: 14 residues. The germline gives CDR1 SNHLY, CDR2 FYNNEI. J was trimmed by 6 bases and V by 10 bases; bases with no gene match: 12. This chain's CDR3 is CATSREIAGGEQYF. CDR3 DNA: TGTGCCACCTCTAGAGAAATAGCGGGAGGCGAGCAGTACTTC.

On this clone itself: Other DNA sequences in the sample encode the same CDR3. The CDR3, as DNA: TGCGCCAGCAGCCAAGAGAGGGCGGGTTCCTATAATTCACCCCTCCACTTT. Its protein product is CASSQERAGSYNSPLHF. This chain connects TRBV4-3 to TRBJ1-6, with D hard to call. Germline V gene sequence: CDR1 LGHNA, CDR2 YSLEER. Deletions cut 0 bases from V and 1 base from J, with 10 bases between. The CDR3 covers 17 residues.

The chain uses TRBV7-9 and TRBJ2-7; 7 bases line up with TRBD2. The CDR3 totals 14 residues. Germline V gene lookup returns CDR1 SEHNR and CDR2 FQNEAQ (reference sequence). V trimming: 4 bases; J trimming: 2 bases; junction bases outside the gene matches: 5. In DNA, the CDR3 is TGTGCCAGCAGCTACGGGGGGTCCACCTACGAGCAGTACTTC. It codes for CASSYGGSTYEQYF.

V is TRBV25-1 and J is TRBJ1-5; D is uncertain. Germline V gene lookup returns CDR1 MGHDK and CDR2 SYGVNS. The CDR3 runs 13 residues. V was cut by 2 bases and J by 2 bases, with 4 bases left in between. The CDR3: CASSEGGNQPQHF. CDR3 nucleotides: TGTGCCAGCAGTGAAGGGGGCAATCAGCCCCAGCATTTT.

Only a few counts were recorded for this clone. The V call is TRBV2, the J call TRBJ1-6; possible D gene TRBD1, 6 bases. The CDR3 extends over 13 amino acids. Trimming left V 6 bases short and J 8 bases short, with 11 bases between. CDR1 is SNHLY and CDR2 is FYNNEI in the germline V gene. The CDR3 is CASSQEGDSPLHF. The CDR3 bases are TGTGCCAGCAGCCAAGAGGGGGATTCACCCCTCCACTTT.

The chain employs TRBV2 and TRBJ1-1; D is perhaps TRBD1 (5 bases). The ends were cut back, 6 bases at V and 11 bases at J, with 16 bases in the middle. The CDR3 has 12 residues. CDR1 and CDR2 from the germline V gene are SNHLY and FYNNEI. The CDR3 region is CASRLDNFMAFF. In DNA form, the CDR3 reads TGTGCCAGCAGGCTGGACAATTTTATGGCTTTCTTT.